The present TCR beta chain was sequenced within a study of T cells in localized non-small cell lung cancer. The CDR3 is made up of 14 amino acids. Germline assignment: CDR1 MDHEN and CDR2 SYDVKM. Trimming left V 6 bases short and J 7 bases short, with 16 bases between. As to this clone: Its target is unknown.

Libraries were prepared by immunoSEQ multiplex PCR; TCRdb keeps only in-frame clonotypes and omits some of them. The sample yields roughly 72,000 clones, about 84% seen once. Overall study findings and caveats: T cell clonality was highest in uninvolved adjacent lung, above tumor. Higher T cell density in the blood was associated with longer overall survival, whereas higher adjacent-lung clonality associated with shorter survival. The appearance of a median roughly 56 of the top 100 tumor clones was seen in adjacent lung.

The sample here was peripheral blood, taken before any cancer treatment. This TCR was sampled from a female donor of 60 years or more with stage I lung adenocarcinoma. The genes are TRBV28 and TRBJ1-5, with D perhaps matching TRBD1 (5 bases). The CDR3 protein is CASRFEQEGQPQHF. The CDR3, as DNA: TGTGCCAGCAGGTTTGAACAGGAAGGGCAGCCCCAGCATTTT.